This T cell receptor (beta chain) was identified during a study of blood T cell repertoires in COVID-19. Whole-study context: Sites across the United States, Italy and Spain contributed samples from acute and convalescent COVID-19. PBMCs, B-cell-depleted T cells, or T cells were the source of the cDNA or gDNA that made up the material.

Per the original methods: Estimation of nucleated cell counts relied on the amplification of reference gene primers. Assay used: immunoSEQ multiplex PCR; TCRdb lists only in-frame clones, some missing. V and J calls and clone size are copied from that table; D and trimming were computed from the DNA. This sample yields around 150,000 clones, of which about four fifths are seen a single time; 9.5% to 12% belongs to the top ten. V was pared by 3 bases and J by 9 bases, with 9 bases between. This CDR3 is 13 amino acids long. Germline V gene lookup returns CDR1 SEHNR and CDR2 FQNEAQ (reference sequence).

The chain employs TRBV7-9 and TRBJ1-6; D is uncertain. Material: peripheral blood. The TCR was taken from a man aged 60 to 69 with active or convalescent COVID-19. The DNA for the CDR3 is TGTGCCAGCAGCTTGGAGGTGCTTTCACCCCTCCACTTT. This translates into CASSLEVLSPLHF. The full variable domain, rest sourced from reference TRBV7-9 and TRBJ1-6, is DTGVSQNPRHKITKRGQNVTFRCDPISEHNRLYWYRQTLGQGPEFLTYFQNEAQLEKSRLLSDRFSAERPKGSFSTLEIQRTEQGDSAMYLCASSLEVLSPLHFGNGTRLTVT.